The clone carrying this TCR beta chain was recorded a few times. As yet, its antigen is unknown. The CDR3 contains 16 residues. The germline V gene encodes CDR1 MNHEY and CDR2 SVGEGT. Between the trimmed V and J ends, which lost 7 bases and 1 base, there was a span of 19 bases. RNA transcripts provided the source from which TCR beta CDR3 regions were amplified. The HTBI primer set was used in a first-round RT-PCR of the TCR CDR3. A single record per CDR3 protein comes from TCRdb applying MiXCR to the multiplex PCR reads. The sample holds 550,000 to 600,000 distinct CDR3 sequences; about 14% are singletons and the top ten take about 7%. This sample is part of a study of T cells in Graves' hyperthyroidism and ophthalmopathy. Study results and caveats: By a 13 V-J model, ophthalmopathy was set apart from stable hyperthyroidism.

Sequenced material: blood. The gene calls are TRBV6-2 or TRBV6-3 and TRBJ1-2; perhaps TRBD1 as D (5 bases). The clonotype was recovered from a woman in her late teens or twenties with Graves' ophthalmopathy. In DNA form, the CDR3 reads TGTGCCAGCACTCAAGATTTGGGGGATTTTAACTATGGCTACACCTTC. Its protein product is CASTQDLGDFNYGYTF.